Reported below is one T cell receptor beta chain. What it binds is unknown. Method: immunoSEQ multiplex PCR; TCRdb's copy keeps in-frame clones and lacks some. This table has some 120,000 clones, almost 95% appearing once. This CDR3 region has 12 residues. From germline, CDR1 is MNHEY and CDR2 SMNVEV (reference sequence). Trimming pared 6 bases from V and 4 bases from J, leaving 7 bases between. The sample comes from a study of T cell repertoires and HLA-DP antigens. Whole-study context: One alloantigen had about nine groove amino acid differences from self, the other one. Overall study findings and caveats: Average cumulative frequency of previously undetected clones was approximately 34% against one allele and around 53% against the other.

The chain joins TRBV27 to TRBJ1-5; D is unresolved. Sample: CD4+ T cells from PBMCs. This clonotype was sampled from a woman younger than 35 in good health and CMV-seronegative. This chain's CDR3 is CASSPTNQPQHF. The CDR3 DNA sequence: TGTGCCAGCAGCCCGACGAATCAGCCCCAGCATTTT.